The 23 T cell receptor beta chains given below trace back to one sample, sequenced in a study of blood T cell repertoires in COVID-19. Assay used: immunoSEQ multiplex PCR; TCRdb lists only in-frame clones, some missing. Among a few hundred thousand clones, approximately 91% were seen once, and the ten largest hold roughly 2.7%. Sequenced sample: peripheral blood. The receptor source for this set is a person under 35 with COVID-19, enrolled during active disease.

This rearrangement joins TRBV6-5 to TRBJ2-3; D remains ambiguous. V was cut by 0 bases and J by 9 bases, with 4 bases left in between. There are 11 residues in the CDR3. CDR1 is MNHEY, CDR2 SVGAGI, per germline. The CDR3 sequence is CASSYSATQYF. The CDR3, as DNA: TGTGCCAGCAGTTACTCCGCGACGCAGTATTTT.

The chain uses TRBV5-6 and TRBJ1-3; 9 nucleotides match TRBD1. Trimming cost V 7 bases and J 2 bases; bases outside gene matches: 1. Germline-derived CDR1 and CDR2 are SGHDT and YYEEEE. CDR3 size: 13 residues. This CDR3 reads CASGTGTGNTIYF. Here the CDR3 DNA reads TGTGCCAGCGGGACAGGGACTGGAAACACCATATATTTT.

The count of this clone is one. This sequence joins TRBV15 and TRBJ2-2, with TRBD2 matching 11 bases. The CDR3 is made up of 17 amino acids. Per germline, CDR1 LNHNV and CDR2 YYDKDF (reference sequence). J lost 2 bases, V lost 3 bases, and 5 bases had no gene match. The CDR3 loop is CATSSMGLAENTGELFF. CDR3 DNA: TGTGCCACCAGCAGCATGGGACTAGCGGAAAACACCGGGGAGCTGTTTTTT.

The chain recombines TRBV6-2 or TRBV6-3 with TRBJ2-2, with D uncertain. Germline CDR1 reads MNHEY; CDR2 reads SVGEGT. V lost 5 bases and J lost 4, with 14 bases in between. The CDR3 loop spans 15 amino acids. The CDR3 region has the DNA TGTGCCAGCAGTACCCGCCAGTCGGGCACCGGGGAGCTGTTTTTT. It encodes CASSTRQSGTGELFF.

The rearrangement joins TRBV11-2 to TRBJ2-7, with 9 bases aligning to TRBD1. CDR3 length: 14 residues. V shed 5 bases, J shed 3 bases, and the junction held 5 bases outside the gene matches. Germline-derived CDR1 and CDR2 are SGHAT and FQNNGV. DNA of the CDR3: TGTGCCAGCAGCCCCGGGACAGGGCGCTACGAGCAGTACTTC. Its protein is CASSPGTGRYEQYF.

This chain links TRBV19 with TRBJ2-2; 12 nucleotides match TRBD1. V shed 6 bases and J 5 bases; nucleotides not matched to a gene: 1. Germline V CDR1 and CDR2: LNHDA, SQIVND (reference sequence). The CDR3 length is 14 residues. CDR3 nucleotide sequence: TGTGCCAGTAGGGGACAGGGGGCAACCGGGGAGCTGTTTTTT. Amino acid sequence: CASRGQGATGELFF.

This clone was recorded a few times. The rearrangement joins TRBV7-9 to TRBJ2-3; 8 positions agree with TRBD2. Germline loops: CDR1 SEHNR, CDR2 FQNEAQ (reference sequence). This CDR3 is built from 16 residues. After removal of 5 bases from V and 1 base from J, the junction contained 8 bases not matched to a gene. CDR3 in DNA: TGTGCCAGCAGCGTGGAGCGGGAGCTTCGCACAGATACGCAGTATTTT. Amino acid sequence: CASSVERELRTDTQYF.

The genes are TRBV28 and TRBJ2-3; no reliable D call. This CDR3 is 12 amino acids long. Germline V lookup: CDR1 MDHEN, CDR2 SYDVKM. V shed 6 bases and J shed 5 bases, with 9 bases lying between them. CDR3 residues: CASSLNEDTQYF. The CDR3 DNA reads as TGTGCCAGCAGCCTAAACGAAGATACGCAGTATTTT.

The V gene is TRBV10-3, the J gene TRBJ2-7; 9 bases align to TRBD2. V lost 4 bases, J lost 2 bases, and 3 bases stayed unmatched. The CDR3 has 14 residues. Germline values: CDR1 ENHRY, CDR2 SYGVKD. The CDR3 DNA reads TGTGCCATCAGTGCGTTAGCGGGAGCCTACGAGCAGTACTTC. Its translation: CAISALAGAYEQYF.

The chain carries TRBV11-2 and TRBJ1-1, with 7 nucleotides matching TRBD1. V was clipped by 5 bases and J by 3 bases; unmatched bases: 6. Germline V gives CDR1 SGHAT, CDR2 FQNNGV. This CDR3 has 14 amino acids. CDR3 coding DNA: TGTGCCAGCAGCGCACAGGGGAATGACACTGAAGCTTTCTTT. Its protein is CASSAQGNDTEAFF. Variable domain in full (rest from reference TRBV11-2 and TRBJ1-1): EAGVAQSPRYKIIEKRQSVAFWCNPISGHATLYWYQQILGQGPKLLIQFQNNGVVDDSQLPKDRFSAERLKGVDSTLKIQPAKLEDSAVYLCASSAQGNDTEAFFGQGTRLTVV.

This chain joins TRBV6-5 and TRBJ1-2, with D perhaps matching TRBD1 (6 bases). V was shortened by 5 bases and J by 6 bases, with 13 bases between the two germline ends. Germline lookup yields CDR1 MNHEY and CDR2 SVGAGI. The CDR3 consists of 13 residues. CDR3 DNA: TGTGCCAGCAGTAACGACCGGACAGATGGCTACACCTTC. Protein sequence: CASSNDRTDGYTF.

The CDR3 region has the DNA TGCGCCAGCAGCCAAGATCCAGCGACCACCTACAATGAGCAGTTCTTC. This encodes CASSQDPATTYNEQFF. The chain employs TRBV4-1 and TRBJ2-1; D call uncertain. CDR3 length: 16 residues. V gave up 0 bases and J gave up 2 bases, with 11 bases separating them. Germline loops: CDR1 MGHRA, CDR2 YSYEKL.

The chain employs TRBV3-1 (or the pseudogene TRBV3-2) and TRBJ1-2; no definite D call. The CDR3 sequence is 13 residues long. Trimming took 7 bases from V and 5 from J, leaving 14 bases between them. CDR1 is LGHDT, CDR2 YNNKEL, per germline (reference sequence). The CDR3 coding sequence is TGTGCCAGCATTAAAACACAGCCATATGGCTACACCTTC. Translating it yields CASIKTQPYGYTF.

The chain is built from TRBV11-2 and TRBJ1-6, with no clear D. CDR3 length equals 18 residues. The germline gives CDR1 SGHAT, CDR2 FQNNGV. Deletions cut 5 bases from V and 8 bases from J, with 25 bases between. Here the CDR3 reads CASSATGIRAPKHSPLHF. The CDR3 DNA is TGTGCCAGCAGCGCCACGGGAATACGGGCCCCCAAACATTCACCCCTCCACTTT. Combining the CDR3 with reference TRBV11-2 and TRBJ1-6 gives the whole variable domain EAGVAQSPRYKIIEKRQSVAFWCNPISGHATLYWYQQILGQGPKLLIQFQNNGVVDDSQLPKDRFSAERLKGVDSTLKIQPAKLEDSAVYLCASSATGIRAPKHSPLHFGNGTRLTVT.

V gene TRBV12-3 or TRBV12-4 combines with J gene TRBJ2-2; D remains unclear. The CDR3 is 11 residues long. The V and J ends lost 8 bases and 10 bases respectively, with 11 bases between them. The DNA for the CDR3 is TGTGCCAGCGAAAAGAACTCGGAGCTGTTTTTT. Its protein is CASEKNSELFF.

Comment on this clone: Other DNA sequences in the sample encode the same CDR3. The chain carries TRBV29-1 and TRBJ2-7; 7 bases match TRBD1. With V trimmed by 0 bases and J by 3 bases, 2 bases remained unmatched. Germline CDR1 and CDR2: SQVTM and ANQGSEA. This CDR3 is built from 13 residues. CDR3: CSVEDRDSYEQYF. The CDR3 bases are TGCAGCGTTGAAGACCGGGACAGCTACGAGCAGTACTTC.

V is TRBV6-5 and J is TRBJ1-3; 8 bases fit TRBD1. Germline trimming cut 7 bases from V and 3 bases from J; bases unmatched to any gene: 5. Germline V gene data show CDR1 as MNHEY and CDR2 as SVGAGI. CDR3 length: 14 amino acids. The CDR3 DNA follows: TGTGCCAGCACCCAGGGGGCGGGTGGAAACACCATATATTTT. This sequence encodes CASTQGAGGNTIYF.

The CDR3 reads CASSPPGGDEQFF. The CDR3 DNA reads as TGTGCCAGCTCACCCCCAGGGGGCGATGAGCAGTTCTTC. The chain recombines TRBV18 with TRBJ2-1; 8 bases are shared with TRBD1. The V gene end was trimmed by 3 bases and the J gene end by 8 bases; junction bases not matched to a gene: 3. The CDR3 length is 13 residues. The germline CDR1 and CDR2 sequences are KGHSH and LQKENI. The complete variable domain, with remaining parts taken from reference TRBV18 and TRBJ2-1, reads NAGVMQNPRHLVRRRGQEARLRCSPMKGHSHVYWYRQLPEEGLKFMVYLQKENIIDESGMPKERFSAEFPKEGPSILRIQQVVRGDSAAYFCASSPPGGDEQFFGPGTRLTVL.

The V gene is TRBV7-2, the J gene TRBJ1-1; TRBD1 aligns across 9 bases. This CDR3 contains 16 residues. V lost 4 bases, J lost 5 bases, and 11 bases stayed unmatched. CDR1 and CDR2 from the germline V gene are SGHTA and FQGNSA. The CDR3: CASSYDAGTGFTEAFF. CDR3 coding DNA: TGTGCCAGCAGCTACGACGCCGGGACAGGGTTTACTGAAGCTTTCTTT.

CDR3 region: CASSLGSGREKYEQFF. In DNA, the CDR3 is TGTGCCAGCAGCTTGGGTAGCGGGAGGGAAAAGTATGAGCAGTTCTTC. The V and J genes are TRBV7-9 and TRBJ2-1, with 11 bases aligning to TRBD2. The CDR3 contains 16 residues. V lost 3 bases to trimming and J lost 8 bases; unmatched junction nucleotides: 9. Germline V gene lookup returns CDR1 SEHNR and CDR2 FQNEAQ (reference sequence).

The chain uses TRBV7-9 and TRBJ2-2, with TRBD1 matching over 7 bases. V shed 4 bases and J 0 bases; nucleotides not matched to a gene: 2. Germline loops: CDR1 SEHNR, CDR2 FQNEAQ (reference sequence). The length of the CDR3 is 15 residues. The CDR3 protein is CASSSTGTNTGELFF. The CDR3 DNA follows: TGTGCCAGCAGCTCGACAGGGACGAACACCGGGGAGCTGTTTTTT.

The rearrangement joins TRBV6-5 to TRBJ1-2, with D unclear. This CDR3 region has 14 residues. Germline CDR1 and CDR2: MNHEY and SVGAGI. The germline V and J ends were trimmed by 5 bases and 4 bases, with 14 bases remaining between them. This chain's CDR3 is CASSRKPGIYGYTF. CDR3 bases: TGTGCCAGCAGTCGGAAACCCGGGATCTATGGCTACACCTTC.

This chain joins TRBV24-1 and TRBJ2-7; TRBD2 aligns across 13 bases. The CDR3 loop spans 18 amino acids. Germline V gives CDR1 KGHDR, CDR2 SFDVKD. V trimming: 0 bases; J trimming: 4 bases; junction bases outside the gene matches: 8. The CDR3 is CATSDLTSGGGKMYEQYF. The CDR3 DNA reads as TGTGCCACCAGTGATTTGACTAGCGGGGGGGGTAAGATGTACGAGCAGTACTTC.